The 30 T cell receptor beta chains reported below all come from one sample, sequenced in a study of response to subunit inactivated influenza vaccine (dated by TCRdb to between 2018 and 2020). Libraries were constructed by RT-PCR. Sequencing took place on an Illumina HiSeq 2500. The public reads were reanalyzed by TCRdb: fastp trimming at Q25, MiXCR alignment, in-frame beta chains only. Each record represents a unique CDR3 protein, reported with the most common genes and DNA among its rows. For this sample the table gives almost 250,000 distinct CDR3 sequences, of which 9.5% to 15% were detected only once. The ten largest make up 7.8% of the sample. Sequenced material: non-naive T cells sorted from PBMCs, taken approximately 15 days before vaccination. The sample's cell subset or site label, in plain terms: memory T cell fraction. All receptors derive from a man aged 45-65 years who received an inactivated influenza vaccine. Donor details come from another sample of the same person, matched by shared clones.

This clonotype was seen only a few times. The J gene is TRBJ2-4, the V gene TRBV4-1, with 10 nucleotides matching TRBD1. Germline loops: CDR1 MGHRA, CDR2 YSYEKL. V shed 3 bases, J shed 12 bases, and the junction held 8 bases outside the gene matches. The CDR3 totals 14 residues. Here the CDR3 DNA reads TGCGCCAGCAGCCAGCCGGGACAGGGGCTCCATCAGTACTTC. Protein: CASSQPGQGLHQYF.

This clonotype was seen a few times. This chain links TRBV5-6 with TRBJ2-3; D is ambiguous. The CDR3 has 12 amino acids. Trimming removed 3 bases from V and 1 base from J, with 3 bases in between. Germline-derived CDR1 and CDR2 are SGHDT and YYEEEE. The CDR3 is CASSSRTDTQYF. The CDR3 DNA reads TGTGCCAGCAGCTCCCGCACAGATACGCAGTATTTT. The variable domain in full, completed from reference TRBV5-6 and TRBJ2-3, reads DAGVTQSPTHLIKTRGQQVTLRCSPKSGHDTVSWYQQALGQGPQFIFQYYEEEERQRGNFPDRFSGHQFPNYSSELNVNALLLGDSALYLCASSSRTDTQYFGPGTRLTVL.

This clonotype was counted a single time. The chain uses TRBV6-2 or TRBV6-3 and TRBJ1-5, with TRBD1 identical over 8 bases. The junction had 9 bases not matched to a gene; V was cut back by 6 bases and J by 5 bases. The germline gives CDR1 MNHEY, CDR2 SVGEGT. The CDR3 runs to 15 residues. The CDR3 reads CASSTRQGWDQPQHF. The CDR3 bases are TGTGCCAGCAGCACACGACAGGGGTGGGATCAGCCCCAGCATTTT.

This clonotype was seen ten or more times. The chain has TRBV30 and TRBJ1-2; tentatively, D is TRBD1 (6 bases). This CDR3 is built from 12 residues. The germline CDR1 and CDR2 sequences are GTSNPN and SVGIG (reference sequence). The V gene lost 3 bases and the J gene lost 4 bases, with 9 bases spanning the gap. The chain's CDR3 is CAWRGGGYGYTF. In DNA form, the CDR3 reads TGTGCCTGGAGAGGGGGAGGCTATGGCTACACCTTC.

This clonotype was picked up many times. The V call is TRBV20-1, the J call TRBJ2-7; the D is unclear. Per germline, CDR1 DFQATT and CDR2 SNEGSKA (reference sequence). V was shortened by 6 bases and J by 2 bases, with 14 bases between the two germline ends. There are 13 residues in the CDR3. The CDR3 reads CSAPFSPTYEQYF. The CDR3 DNA reads as TGCAGTGCCCCCTTCTCCCCTACCTACGAGCAGTACTTC.

The rearrangement joins TRBV2 to TRBJ1-3; D is uncertain. Germline CDR1 is SNHLY and CDR2 is FYNNEI. V was cut by 4 bases and J by 0 bases, with 13 bases left in between. The CDR3 contains 16 residues. The CDR3 DNA reads as TGTGCCAGCAGTGTCAACGGAGTTTTCTCTGGAAACACCATATATTTT. Encoded protein: CASSVNGVFSGNTIYF. The full variable domain, in which reference TRBV2 and TRBJ1-3 provide the parts outside the CDR3, is EPEVTQTPSHQVTQMGQEVILRCVPISNHLYFYWYRQILGQKVEFLVSFYNNEISEKSEIFDDQFSVERPDGSNFTLKIRSTKLEDSAMYFCASSVNGVFSGNTIYFGEGSWLTVV.

The V and J genes are TRBV27 and TRBJ1-2; D not certain. V was cut by 3 bases and J by 2 bases, with 13 bases left in between. CDR1 is MNHEY and CDR2 is SMNVEV in the germline V gene (reference sequence). The length of the CDR3 is 15 residues. The CDR3 region is CASSFYPTLNYGYTF. In DNA, the CDR3 is TGTGCCAGCAGTTTTTACCCAACCCTGAACTATGGCTACACCTTC.

This clonotype was seen more than once but under ten times. J is TRBJ1-2 and V is TRBV7-9, with D uncertain. The CDR3 extends over 12 amino acids. With 5 bases removed from V and 8 bases from J, the gap between germline ends came to 12 bases. Per the germline V gene, CDR1 is SEHNR and CDR2 is FQNEAQ (reference sequence). The CDR3 nucleotides are TGTGCCAGCAGCAAGGAGAGAAGGGGCTACACCTTC. Its translation is CASSKERRGYTF.

This clonotype was observed a handful of times. The chain combines TRBV6-1 with TRBJ2-1; no clear D gene. This CDR3 has 15 amino acids. The germline gives CDR1 MNHNS, CDR2 SASEGT. V lost 2 bases and J 3 bases, leaving 11 bases between the germline ends. CDR3 sequence (DNA): TGTGCCAGCAGTGAACTGGGTGGGAACTACAATGAGCAGTTCTTC. Translating gives CASSELGGNYNEQFF.

This clonotype was counted ten times or more. CDR3 loop: CSVGQTNQPQHF. CDR3 DNA sequence: TGCAGCGTTGGGCAGACAAATCAGCCCCAGCATTTT. This chain joins TRBV29-1 and TRBJ1-5; D ambiguous. CDR1 is SQVTM, CDR2 ANQGSEA, per germline. CDR3 length: 12 residues. V gave up 4 bases and J gave up 4 bases, with 8 bases separating them.

The chain employs TRBV20-1 and TRBJ2-1; perhaps TRBD2 as D (6 bases). V lost 5 bases and J lost 2, with 16 bases in between. The germline V gene has CDR1 DFQATT and CDR2 SNEGSKA (reference sequence). The CDR3 sequence is 15 residues long. The CDR3 DNA reads as TGCAGTGCTCCAACCGGGGACTCGGCCTACAATGAGCAGTTCTTC. Encoded protein: CSAPTGDSAYNEQFF.

This clonotype was detected a few times. This chain joins TRBV6-2 or TRBV6-3 and TRBJ1-1, with TRBD1 matching over 9 bases. The CDR3 is made up of 18 amino acids. Per the germline V gene, CDR1 is MNHEY and CDR2 is SVGEGT. The V segment lost 2 bases and the J segment 1 base; nucleotides outside the gene matches: 11. The CDR3 DNA sequence: TGTGCCAGCAGTTACGTGAGCACCGGGACAGGGCCGAACACTGAAGCTTTCTTT. This translates into CASSYVSTGTGPNTEAFF.

The chain joins TRBV5-1 to TRBJ1-6, with D unresolved. V lost 2 bases, J lost 10 bases, and 13 bases lay in between. Germline CDR1 reads SGHRS; CDR2 reads YFSETQ. CDR3 size: 14 residues. The CDR3 coding sequence is TGCGCCAGCAGCTTATTTGGCCCTGGATCACCCCTCCACTTT. Translated: CASSLFGPGSPLHF.

Ten or more counts support this clonotype. The chain has TRBV6-1 and TRBJ2-2, with 9 bases identical to TRBD2. The CDR3 is 14 amino acids. Losses at the gene ends were 3 bases for V and 8 bases for J; bases not matched to a gene: 4. The V gene's germline CDR1 is MNHNS and CDR2 SASEGT. CDR3 in amino acids: CASSEREGPGELFF. The CDR3 coding sequence is TGTGCCAGCAGTGAGCGGGAGGGCCCAGGGGAGCTGTTTTTT.

This clonotype showed up just a few times. The chain is built from TRBV11-2 and TRBJ2-7, with D unclear. CDR1 is SGHAT and CDR2 is FQNNGV in the germline V gene. CDR3 length: 13 residues. Trimming cost V 5 bases and J 4 bases, with 12 bases left between them. CDR3 region: CASSPRVGYEQYF. The CDR3 DNA is TGTGCCAGCAGCCCAAGAGTTGGTTACGAGCAGTACTTC.

This chain joins TRBV28 and TRBJ1-2; D is possibly TRBD1 (6 bases). In germline, CDR1 is MDHEN, CDR2 SYDVKM. Trimming removed 7 bases at V and 1 base at J, with 19 bases between. There are 16 residues in the CDR3. CDR3 coding DNA: TGTGCCAGCAACCCCCTTGGGGGACAAATTAACTATGGCTACACCTTC. This gives the protein CASNPLGGQINYGYTF.

This clonotype was recorded a few times. The V gene is TRBV20-1, the J gene TRBJ2-7; D ambiguous. Germline assignment: CDR1 DFQATT and CDR2 SNEGSKA (reference sequence). This CDR3 is built from 13 residues. Trimming took 0 bases from V and 6 from J, leaving 12 bases between them. The CDR3 is CSARDPIPAEQYF. The CDR3 DNA sequence: TGCAGTGCTAGAGATCCAATCCCAGCCGAGCAGTACTTC.

This clonotype has ten or more counts. The chain is built from TRBV7-9 and TRBJ2-3; the match to TRBD1 covers 7 bases. J gave up 1 base and V 4 bases, and 2 bases lay outside the gene matches. Germline CDR1 and CDR2: SEHNR and FQNEAQ (reference sequence). This CDR3 spans 14 amino acids. The CDR3 DNA follows: TGTGCCAGCAGCTGGACAGGCCGCACAGATACGCAGTATTTT. Its translation is CASSWTGRTDTQYF.

Ten or more counts support this clonotype. The V call is TRBV20-1, the J call TRBJ1-2; TRBD1 matches at 7 bases. The CDR3 is 14 amino acids. Trimming took 5 bases from V and 4 from J; bases not matched to a gene: 10. In germline, CDR1 is DFQATT, CDR2 SNEGSKA (reference sequence). CDR3 protein: CSAGDRVVGYGYTF. The CDR3 DNA follows: TGCAGTGCTGGCGACAGGGTGGTGGGCTATGGCTACACCTTC.

This clonotype was seen a handful of times. CDR3 amino acids: CASSTGTGANYEQYF. The CDR3 nucleotides are TGCGCCAGCAGCACCGGGACAGGGGCGAACTACGAGCAGTACTTC. The V and J genes are TRBV5-1 and TRBJ2-7; TRBD1 matches at 10 bases. This CDR3 contains 15 residues. The V gene's germline CDR1 is SGHRS and CDR2 YFSETQ. V gave up 4 bases and J gave up 3 bases; unmatched junction bases: 7.

CDR3 in amino acids: CSARTGLAGGRSYNEQYF. The CDR3 region has the DNA TGCAGTGCTAGAACGGGACTAGCGGGAGGCCGCTCCTACAATGAGCAGTACTTC. J is TRBJ2-1 and V is TRBV20-1; 15 bases are shared with TRBD2. Near its end, the DNA agrees better with TRBJ2-7, so the J call may be wrong. The CDR3 length is 18 residues. Germline CDR1 DFQATT, CDR2 SNEGSKA (reference sequence).

The rearrangement links TRBV20-1 to TRBJ2-3, with TRBD2 matching over 13 bases. The germline gives CDR1 DFQATT, CDR2 SNEGSKA (reference sequence). The J segment lost 2 bases and the V segment lost 5 bases, leaving 4 bases of the junction unmatched. The CDR3 consists of 15 residues. This CDR3 is CSARGLAGNTDTQYF. CDR3 in DNA: TGCAGTGCTCGGGGACTAGCGGGGAACACAGATACGCAGTATTTT.

This clonotype has at least ten counts. This chain uses TRBV2 with TRBJ2-4, with D unclear. Germline CDR1 and CDR2: SNHLY and FYNNEI. The CDR3 extends over 12 amino acids. Trimming took 3 bases from V and 4 from J, leaving 4 bases between them. The CDR3 coding sequence is TGTGCCAGCAGTGACGTGAAAAACATTCAGTACTTC. This codes for CASSDVKNIQYF.

Turning to this clonotype: One end of the junction varies from germline; a read error may be responsible. The genes are TRBV20-1 and TRBJ2-1; D is unresolved. Per germline, CDR1 DFQATT and CDR2 SNEGSKA (reference sequence). The CDR3 runs to 15 residues. The CDR3 loop is CCARDRTEGGNEQFF. In DNA, the CDR3 is TGCTGTGCTAGAGATCGAACGGAAGGTGGCAATGAGCAGTTCTTC.

J is TRBJ1-4 and V is TRBV11-2; the D gene is possibly TRBD1 (5 bases). V lost 5 bases and J 5 bases, leaving 9 bases between the germline ends. Germline V lookup: CDR1 SGHAT, CDR2 FQNNGV. The CDR3 is 13 amino acids. For the CDR3, the DNA is TGTGCCAGCAGCCTGGGGCTGAATGAAAAACTGTTTTTT. Residues: CASSLGLNEKLFF.

The gene calls are TRBV27 and TRBJ2-7; 14 nucleotides align to TRBD2. The V and J ends lost 5 bases and 4 bases, in that order; junction bases with no gene match: 16. The CDR3 has 19 residues. Germline lookup yields CDR1 MNHEY and CDR2 SMNVEV (reference sequence). In DNA form, the CDR3 reads TGTGCCAGCAGTCCGGCAAGACTAGCGGGAGGGCCCGGATCGTACGAGCAGTACTTC. Protein product: CASSPARLAGGPGSYEQYF.

This clonotype came up a few times. The chain is built from TRBV11-2 and TRBJ1-4; TRBD1 matches at 7 bases. This CDR3 contains 16 residues. Trimming cost V 4 bases and J 5 bases; bases outside gene matches: 10. Germline CDR1 and CDR2: SGHAT and FQNNGV. CDR3 sequence: CASSSLLTGVNEKLFF. The DNA of the CDR3 is TGTGCCAGCAGCTCCCTCCTCACAGGGGTAAATGAAAAACTGTTTTTT.

This clonotype has a handful of counts. V is TRBV12-3 or TRBV12-4 and J is TRBJ2-3; 11 bases match TRBD2. V lost 7 bases and J lost 6; bases outside the gene matches: 9. This CDR3 contains 15 residues. The CDR3 is CASTLAGGSSDTQYF. The CDR3 DNA follows: TGTGCCAGCACCTTAGCGGGAGGGTCGAGTGATACGCAGTATTTT.

In its sample, this clonotype was seen many times. The chain employs TRBV29-1 and TRBJ2-1; D perhaps matches TRBD1 (5 bases). V lost 2 bases, J lost 0 bases, and 20 bases lay in between. This CDR3 spans 18 amino acids. Germline V gene lookup returns CDR1 SQVTM and CDR2 ANQGSEA. For the CDR3, the DNA is TGCAGCGTTGAATTAAGGGGCGGTCAATCTTACTCCTACAATGAGCAGTTCTTC. This gives the protein CSVELRGGQSYSYNEQFF.

There are many counts of this clonotype. CDR3: CATQRDRFNEKLFF. The CDR3 coding sequence is TGTGCCACCCAGAGGGACAGGTTTAATGAAAAACTGTTTTTT. This chain joins TRBV2 and TRBJ1-4; 8 nucleotides line up with TRBD1. CDR1 is SNHLY and CDR2 is FYNNEI in the germline V gene. Trimming removed 10 bases from V and 4 bases from J; junction bases left unmatched: 8. The CDR3 runs 14 residues. Drawing the rest from reference TRBV2 and TRBJ1-4, the complete variable domain is EPEVTQTPSHQVTQMGQEVILRCVPISNHLYFYWYRQILGQKVEFLVSFYNNEISEKSEIFDDQFSVERPDGSNFTLKIRSTKLEDSAMYFCATQRDRFNEKLFFGSGTQLSVL.